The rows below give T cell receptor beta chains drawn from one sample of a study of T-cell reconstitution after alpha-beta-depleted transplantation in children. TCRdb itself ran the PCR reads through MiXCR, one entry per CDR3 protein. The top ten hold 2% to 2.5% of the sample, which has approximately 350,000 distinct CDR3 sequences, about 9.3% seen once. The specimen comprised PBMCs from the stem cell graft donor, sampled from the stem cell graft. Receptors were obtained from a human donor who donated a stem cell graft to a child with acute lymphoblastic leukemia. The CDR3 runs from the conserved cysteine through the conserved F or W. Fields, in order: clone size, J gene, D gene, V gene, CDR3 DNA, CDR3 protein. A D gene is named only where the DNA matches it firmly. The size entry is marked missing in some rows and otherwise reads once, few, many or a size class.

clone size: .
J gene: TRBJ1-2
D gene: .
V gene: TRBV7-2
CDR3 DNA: TGTGCCAGCAGCCTCCACGGATGGGGGGACTATGGCTACACCTTC
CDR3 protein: CASSLHGWGDYGYTF

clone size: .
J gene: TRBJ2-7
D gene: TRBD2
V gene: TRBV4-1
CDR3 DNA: TGCGCCAGCAGCCAACCAATAGGGACTAGCGCAAGCTACGAGCAGTACTTC
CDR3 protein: CASSQPIGTSASYEQYF

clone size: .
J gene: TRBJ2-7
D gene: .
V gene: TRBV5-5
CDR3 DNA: TGTGCCAGCAGCTTGTCCGGGGATACCTACGAGCAGTACTTC
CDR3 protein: CASSLSGDTYEQYF

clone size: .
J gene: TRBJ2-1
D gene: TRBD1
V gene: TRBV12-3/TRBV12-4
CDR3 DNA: TGTGCCAGCAGTTTTGGACAGGGGGAGCAGTTCTTC
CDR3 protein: CASSFGQGEQFF

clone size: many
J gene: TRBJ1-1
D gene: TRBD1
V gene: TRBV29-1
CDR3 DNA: TGCAGCGCCGGGACAGTGAACACTGAAGCTTTCTTT
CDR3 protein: CSAGTVNTEAFF

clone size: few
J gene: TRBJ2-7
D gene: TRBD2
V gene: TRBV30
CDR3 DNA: TGTGCCTGGGGCACTAGCGGGAGCAACCACGAGCAGTACTTC
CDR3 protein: CAWGTSGSNHEQYF

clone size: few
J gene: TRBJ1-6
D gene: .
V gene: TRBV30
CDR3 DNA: TGTGCCTGGAGTCTAGGGGGAGTTGGAGTCCTCCACTTT
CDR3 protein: CAWSLGGVGVLHF

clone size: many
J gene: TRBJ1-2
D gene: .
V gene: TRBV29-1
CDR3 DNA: TGCAGCGTCGCTCAGACCTACAACTATGGCTACACCTTC
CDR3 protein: CSVAQTYNYGYTF

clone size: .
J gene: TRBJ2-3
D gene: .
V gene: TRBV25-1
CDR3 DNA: TGTGCCAGCAGTGAATATAGGGGAACGCACCGCTCAGCAGATACGCAGTATTTT
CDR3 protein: CASSEYRGTHRSADTQYF

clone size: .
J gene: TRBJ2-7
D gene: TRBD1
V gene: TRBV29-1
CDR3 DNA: TGCAGCGTCCAGGGGTTAGGGGGCGCCTACGAGCAGTACTTC
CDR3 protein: CSVQGLGGAYEQYF

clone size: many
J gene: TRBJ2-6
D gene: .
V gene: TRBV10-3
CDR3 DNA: TGTGCCATCAGTTCTACTACAGTTGGGGCCAACGTCCTGACTTTC
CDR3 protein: CAISSTTVGANVLTF

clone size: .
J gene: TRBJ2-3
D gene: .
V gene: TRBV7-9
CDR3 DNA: TGTGCCAGCAGCTTATCTCGCGGGACCCGCACAGATACGCAGTATTTT
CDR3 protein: CASSLSRGTRTDTQYF

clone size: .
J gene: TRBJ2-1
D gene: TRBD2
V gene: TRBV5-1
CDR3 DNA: TGCGCCAGCAGCTTGTTCTCTAGCGGGAGTTATGAGCAGTTCTTC
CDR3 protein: CASSLFSSGSYEQFF

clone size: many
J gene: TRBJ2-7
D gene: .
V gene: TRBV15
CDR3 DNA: TGTGCCACCAGCAGAGATGTCCCTGGGGCCGAGCAGTACTTC
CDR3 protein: CATSRDVPGAEQYF

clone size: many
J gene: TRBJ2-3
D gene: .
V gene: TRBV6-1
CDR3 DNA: TGTGCCAGCAGGGGCCTCAGCACAGATACGCAGTATTTT
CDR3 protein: CASRGLSTDTQYF

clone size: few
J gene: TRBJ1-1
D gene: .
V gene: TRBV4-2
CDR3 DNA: TGTGCCAGCAGCCAAGTTGAAGTTATGAACACTGAAGCTTTCTTT
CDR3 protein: CASSQVEVMNTEAFF

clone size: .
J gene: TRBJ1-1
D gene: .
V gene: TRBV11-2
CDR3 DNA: TGTGCCAGCAGCCACGGACGTTCGAACACTGAAGCTTTCTTT
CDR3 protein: CASSHGRSNTEAFF

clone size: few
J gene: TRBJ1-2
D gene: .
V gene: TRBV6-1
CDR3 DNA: TGTGCCAGCAGCTCAATATTCGGACAGACTGAACTGAAAGGTGGCTACACCTTC
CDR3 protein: CASSSIFGQTELKGGYTF

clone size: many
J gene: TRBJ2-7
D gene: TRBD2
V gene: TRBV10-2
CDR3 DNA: TGCGCCAGCAGTGAGTACCGAAGCGGGACGTACGAGCAGTACTTC
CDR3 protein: CASSEYRSGTYEQYF

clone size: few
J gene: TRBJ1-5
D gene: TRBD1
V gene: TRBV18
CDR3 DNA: TGTGCCAGCTCACCTTGGACAGGGGAGAATCAGCCCCAGCATTTT
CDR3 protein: CASSPWTGENQPQHF

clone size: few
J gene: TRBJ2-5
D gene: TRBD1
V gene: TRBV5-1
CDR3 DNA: TGCGCCAGCAGCTATAACGGACAGGCACAAGAGACCCAGTACTTC
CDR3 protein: CASSYNGQAQETQYF

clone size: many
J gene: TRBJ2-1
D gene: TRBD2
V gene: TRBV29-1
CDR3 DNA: TGCAGCGTTGATAGCGGGAGCTACAATGAGCAGTTCTTC
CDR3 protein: CSVDSGSYNEQFF

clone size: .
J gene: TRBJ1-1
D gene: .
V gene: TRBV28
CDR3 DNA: TGTGCCACCATTCCATCCCTGATGAACACTGAAGCTTTCTTT
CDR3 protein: CATIPSLMNTEAFF

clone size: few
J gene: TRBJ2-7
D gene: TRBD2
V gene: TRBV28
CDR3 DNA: TGTGCCAGCAGCCAACTAGCGGGACAAAACGAGCAGTACTTC
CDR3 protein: CASSQLAGQNEQYF

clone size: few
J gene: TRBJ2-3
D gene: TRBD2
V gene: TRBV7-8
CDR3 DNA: TGTGCCAGCAGCTACGCTAGCGGGGGGGGCCCAGATACGCAGTATTTT
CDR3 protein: CASSYASGGGPDTQYF

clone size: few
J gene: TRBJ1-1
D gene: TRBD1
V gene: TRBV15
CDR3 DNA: TGTGCCACCAGCAGAGATCTAGGGACAGGAAAGGAGAACACTGAAGCTTTCTTT
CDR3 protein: CATSRDLGTGKENTEAFF

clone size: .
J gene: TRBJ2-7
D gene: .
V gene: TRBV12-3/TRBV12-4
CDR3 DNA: TGTGCCAGCAGTCCCTCCGGGCCCTTGAGTTACGAGCAGTACTTC
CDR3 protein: CASSPSGPLSYEQYF

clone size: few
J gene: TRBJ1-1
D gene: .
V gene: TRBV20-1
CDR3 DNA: TGCAGTGCTAGAAAGTCACAGGGAGGCACTGAAGCTTTCTTT
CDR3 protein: CSARKSQGGTEAFF

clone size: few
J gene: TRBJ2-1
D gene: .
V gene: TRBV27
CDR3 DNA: TGTGCCAGCAGTGCGACTGGGGGGCCGGCGTTCTTC
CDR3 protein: CASSATGGPAFF

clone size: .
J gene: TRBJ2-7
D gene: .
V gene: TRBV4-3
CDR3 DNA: TGCGCCAGCAGCCAAGATCAGTACGAGCAGTACTTC
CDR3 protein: CASSQDQYEQYF

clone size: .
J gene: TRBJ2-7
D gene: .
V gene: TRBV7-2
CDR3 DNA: TGTGCCAGCAGCTTGGAGCTCGGCCGCGAGCAGTACTTC
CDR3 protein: CASSLELGREQYF

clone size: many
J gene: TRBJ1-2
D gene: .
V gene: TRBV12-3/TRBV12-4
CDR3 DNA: TGTGCCAGCACCCCGGCGACAGGACCCTATCACACTGGCTACACCTTC
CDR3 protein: CASTPATGPYHTGYTF

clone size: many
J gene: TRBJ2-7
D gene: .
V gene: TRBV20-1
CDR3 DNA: TGCAGTGCTAGCCCGCGACGAGCGGACGAGCAGTACTTC
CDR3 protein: CSASPRRADEQYF

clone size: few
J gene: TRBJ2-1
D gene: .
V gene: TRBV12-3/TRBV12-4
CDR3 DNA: TGTGCCAGCAGTTACCGACGGGGAATAACCGTGGGTGAGCAGTTCTTC
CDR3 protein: CASSYRRGITVGEQFF

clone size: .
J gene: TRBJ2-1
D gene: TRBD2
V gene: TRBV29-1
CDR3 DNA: TGCAGCGTTGAAGCCGGCGGGAGGTGGAGTCGGTACAACAATGAGCAGTTCTTC
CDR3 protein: CSVEAGGRWSRYNNEQFF

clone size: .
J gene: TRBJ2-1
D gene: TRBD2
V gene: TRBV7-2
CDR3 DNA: TGTGCCAGCAGCTTAGGGAGCGGGAGGGGGCCCTACAATGAGCAGTTCTTC
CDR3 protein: CASSLGSGRGPYNEQFF

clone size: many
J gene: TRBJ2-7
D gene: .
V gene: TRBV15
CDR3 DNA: TGTGCCACCAGCAGAGATAGGGACAAGGGGCCGACCTACGAGCAGTACTTC
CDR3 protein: CATSRDRDKGPTYEQYF

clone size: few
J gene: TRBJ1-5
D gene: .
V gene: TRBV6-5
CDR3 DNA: TGTGCCAGCAGTTACCGCGAGCGCGGGCAGCCCCAGCATTTT
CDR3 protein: CASSYRERGQPQHF

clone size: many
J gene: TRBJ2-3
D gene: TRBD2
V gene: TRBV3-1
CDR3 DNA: TGTGCCAGCAGCCAAGGGCTAGCGGGATCCACAGATACGCAGTATTTT
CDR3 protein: CASSQGLAGSTDTQYF

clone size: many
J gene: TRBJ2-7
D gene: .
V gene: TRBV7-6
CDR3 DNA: TGTGCCAGCAGCTTAGCGCAGGCAGGGGACGAGCAGTACTTC
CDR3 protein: CASSLAQAGDEQYF

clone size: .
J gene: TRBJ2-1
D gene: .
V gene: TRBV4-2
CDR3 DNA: TGTGCCAGCAGCCAAACGAGTGCGTTTCCTGAGCAGTTCTTC
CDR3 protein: CASSQTSAFPEQFF

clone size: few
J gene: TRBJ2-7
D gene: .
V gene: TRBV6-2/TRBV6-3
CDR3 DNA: TGTGCCAGCAGTGCCGCATCCTACGAGCAGTACTTC
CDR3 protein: CASSAASYEQYF

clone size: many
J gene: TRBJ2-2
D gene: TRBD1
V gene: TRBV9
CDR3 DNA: TGTGCCAGCAGCGTAGAGGGGGCCCCCAACACCGGGGAGCTGTTTTTT
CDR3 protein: CASSVEGAPNTGELFF

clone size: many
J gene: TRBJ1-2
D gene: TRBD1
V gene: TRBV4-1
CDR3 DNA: TGCGCCAGCAGCCTCCGGACAGGGGGGCCCTATGGCTACACCTTC
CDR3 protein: CASSLRTGGPYGYTF

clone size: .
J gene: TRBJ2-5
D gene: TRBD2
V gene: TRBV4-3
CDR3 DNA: TGCGCCAGCAGCCGGACTAGCGGAAGGTCAGAGACCCAGTACTTC
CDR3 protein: CASSRTSGRSETQYF

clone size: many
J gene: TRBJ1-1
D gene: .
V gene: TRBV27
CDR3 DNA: TGTGCCAGCAGTTACCTTATGAACACTGAAGCTTTCTTT
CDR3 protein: CASSYLMNTEAFF

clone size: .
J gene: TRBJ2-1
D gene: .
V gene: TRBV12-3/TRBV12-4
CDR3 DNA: TGTGCCAGCAGTTTACCAGGCTACTCCTACAATGAGCAGTTCTTC
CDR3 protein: CASSLPGYSYNEQFF

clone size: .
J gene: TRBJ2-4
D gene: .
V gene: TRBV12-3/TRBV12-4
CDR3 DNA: TGTGCCAGCAGTTTTGGGGGGCGTAATGCCAAAAACATTCAGTACTTC
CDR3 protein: CASSFGGRNAKNIQYF

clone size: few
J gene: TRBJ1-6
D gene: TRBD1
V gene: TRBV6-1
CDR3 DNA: TGTGCCAGCAGTGGGGGACAGGGTCACAATTCACCCCTCCACTTT
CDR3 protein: CASSGGQGHNSPLHF

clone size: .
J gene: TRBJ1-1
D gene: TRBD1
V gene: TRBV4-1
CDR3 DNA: TGCGCCAGCAGCGGACCCAGGGGGAAGGCTGAAGCTTTCTTT
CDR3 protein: CASSGPRGKAEAFF

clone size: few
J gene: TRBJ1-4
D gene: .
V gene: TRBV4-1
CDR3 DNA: TGCGCCAGCAGCCTTAGATACGGCACCCTGGGGGAAAAACTGTTTTTT
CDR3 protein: CASSLRYGTLGEKLFF

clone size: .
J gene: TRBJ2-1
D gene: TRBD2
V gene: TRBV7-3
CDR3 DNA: TGTGCCAGCACCTTGGGCACTAGCGGGAGGGGCAATGAGCAGTTCTTC
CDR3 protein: CASTLGTSGRGNEQFF

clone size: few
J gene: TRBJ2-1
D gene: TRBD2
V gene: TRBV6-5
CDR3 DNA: TGTGCCAGCATATTACTAGCGGGGGCTAATGAGCAGTTCTTC
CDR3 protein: CASILLAGANEQFF

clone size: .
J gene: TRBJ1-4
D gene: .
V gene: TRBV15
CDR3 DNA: TGTGCCACCAGCAGAGGATCGGGAGCAACTAATGAAAAACTGTTTTTT
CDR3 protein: CATSRGSGATNEKLFF

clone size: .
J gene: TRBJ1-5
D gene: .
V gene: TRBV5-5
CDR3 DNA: TGTGCCAGCAGCTGGATTGAAGCCAATCAGCCCCAGCATTTT
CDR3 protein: CASSWIEANQPQHF

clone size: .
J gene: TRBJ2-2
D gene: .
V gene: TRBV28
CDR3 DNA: TGTGCCAGCAGCCGTCTAGTAACGGAGGACAGAGCGAACACCGGGGAGCTGTTTTTT
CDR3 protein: CASSRLVTEDRANTGELFF

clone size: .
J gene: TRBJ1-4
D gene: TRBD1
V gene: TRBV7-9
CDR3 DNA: TGTGCCAGCAGCTTAGACGGGACAGGGGATGAAAAACTGTTTTTT
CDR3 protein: CASSLDGTGDEKLFF

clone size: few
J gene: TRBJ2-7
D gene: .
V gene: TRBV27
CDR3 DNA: TGTGCCAGCAGTTTATCCGGGCTGAGCCACTCCTACGAGCAGTACTTC
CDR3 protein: CASSLSGLSHSYEQYF

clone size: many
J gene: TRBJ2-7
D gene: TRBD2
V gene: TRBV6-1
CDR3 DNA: TGTGCCAGCAGTGAGGTGGGGGCTAGCGGGATCTACGAGCAGTACTTC
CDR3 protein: CASSEVGASGIYEQYF